This TCR beta chain is drawn from a study of blood T cell repertoires in COVID-19. Study overall: Italy, Spain and the United States were the sources of the convalescent and acute COVID-19 samples. T cells, B-cell-depleted T cells, or PBMCs supplied cDNA or gDNA.

Per the authors' pipeline: Nucleated cell number was recorded as an estimate derived from reference gene primer amplification. The assay was immunoSEQ multiplex PCR, and TCRdb's table has in-frame clones only and misses some. V and J calls and clone size are those listed in that table; D and trimming were worked out from the DNA. This sample has over 75,000 clones; roughly nine tenths occur once, and the top ten carry roughly 1.5%. The CDR3 loop spans 13 amino acids. The germline gives CDR1 KGHSH, CDR2 LQKENI. V lost 2 bases and J lost 2, with 6 bases in between. This sequence originates from a human donor with active COVID-19. The donor label of this sample is uncertain. The chain has TRBV18 and TRBJ1-1; D remains unclear. What was sequenced was peripheral blood. CDR3 coding DNA: TGTGCCAGCTCACCAAAGCCAAACACTGAAGCTTTCTTT. This sequence encodes CASSPKPNTEAFF.